The 9 T cell receptor beta chains in this list originate from one sample, sequenced in a study of chemoradiotherapy in HPV16-positive cancers. TCRdb's copy holds only in-frame clones and misses some; the assay was immunoSEQ multiplex PCR. This table holds 9,500 to 15,000 clones, approximately 87% found once. The sample in question was blood, obtained from a patient who underwent chemoradiotherapy. All receptors derive from a human donor with HPV-associated anogenital cancer.

The chain carries TRBV7-2 and TRBJ1-2, with D tentatively TRBD1 (5 bases). Germline CDR1 and CDR2: SGHTA and FQGNSA. The CDR3 runs to 15 residues. V shed 4 bases and J shed 2 bases, with 14 bases lying between them. CDR3 nucleotides: TGTGCCAGCAGCTGGGGGGAGGCAGGGAACTATGGCTACACCTTC. Translating gives CASSWGEAGNYGYTF.

The chain combines TRBV4-2 with TRBJ1-6; D not certain. Trimming cost V 0 bases and J 7 bases, with 10 bases left between them. The CDR3 consists of 15 residues. Germline CDR1 and CDR2: LGHNA and YNFKEQ. The CDR3 sequence is CASSQDLGTNSPLHF. In DNA form, the CDR3 reads TGTGCCAGCAGCCAAGATTTAGGAACCAATTCACCCCTCCACTTT.

The chain has TRBV18 and TRBJ1-1; D possibly corresponds to TRBD1 (5 bases). The CDR3 has 12 amino acids. Trimming left V 5 bases short and J 10 bases short, with 14 bases between. From germline, CDR1 is KGHSH and CDR2 LQKENI. The CDR3 DNA follows: TGTGCCAGCTCAGACAAAACAGGAAGAGCTTTCTTT. This sequence encodes CASSDKTGRAFF. The whole variable domain, filled in from reference TRBV18 and TRBJ1-1, reads NAGVMQNPRHLVRRRGQEARLRCSPMKGHSHVYWYRQLPEEGLKFMVYLQKENIIDESGMPKERFSAEFPKEGPSILRIQQVVRGDSAAYFCASSDKTGRAFFGQGTRLTVV.

The chain has TRBV12-5 and TRBJ1-1; no definite D call. CDR1 is LGHNT, CDR2 FRNRAP, per germline. The CDR3 extends over 17 amino acids. V was trimmed by 5 bases and J by 5 bases, leaving 24 bases between them. The CDR3 loop reads CASGPEVWRGLGTEAFF. CDR3 sequence (DNA): TGTGCTAGTGGTCCCGAAGTGTGGAGAGGCTTAGGTACTGAAGCTTTCTTT.

V gene TRBV21-1 combines with J gene TRBJ1-3; the table's D call, TRBD1, was not checked against the DNA. TRBV21-1 is a pseudogene segment. The CDR3 runs 16 residues. CDR3: CASSKAQGSSGNTIYF. The CDR3 DNA reads TGTGCCAGCAGCAAAGCCCAGGGGTCGAGTGGAAACACCATATATTTT.

The genes are TRBV7-9 and TRBJ2-7; D not certain. The V gene's germline CDR1 is SEHNR and CDR2 FQNEAQ (reference sequence). Trimming took 5 bases from V and 6 from J, leaving 14 bases between them. This CDR3 has 13 residues. The CDR3 coding sequence is TGTGCCAGCAGCGCTCCCATTAGTGCCGAGCAGTACTTC. Protein sequence: CASSAPISAEQYF.

The chain recombines TRBV5-1 with TRBJ2-1; D gene uncertain. This CDR3 contains 12 residues. V was clipped by 4 bases and J by 7 bases, with 9 bases between them. Germline V lookup: CDR1 SGHRS, CDR2 YFSETQ. The CDR3 here is CASSPMGNEQFF. The CDR3 DNA reads as TGCGCCAGCAGCCCGATGGGGAATGAGCAGTTCTTC.

The chain recombines TRBV11-3 with TRBJ1-1, with TRBD1 identical over 8 bases. In germline, CDR1 is SGHNT, CDR2 YENEEA. Losses at the gene ends were 5 bases for V and 7 bases for J; bases not matched to a gene: 3. The CDR3 is 12 residues long. The CDR3 nucleotides are TGTGCCAGCAGCCCTACAGGGGGTGAAGCTTTCTTT. Its translation is CASSPTGGEAFF.

V usage is TRBV9 and J usage is TRBJ1-2; D possibly corresponds to TRBD1 (5 bases). The V gene lost 3 bases and the J gene lost 9 bases, with 6 bases spanning the gap. The CDR3 runs 10 residues. From germline, CDR1 is SGDLS and CDR2 YYNGEE. In nucleotides, the CDR3 is TGTGCCAGCAGCGGGGGCAGCTACACCTTC. Amino acids: CASSGGSYTF.